One and the same sample provided the 13 T cell receptor beta chains below, sequenced in a study of molecular identifiers for immune sequencing clone quantification. In TCRdb, the PCR reads were re-called with MiXCR into one record per CDR3 protein. The repertoire holds about 640,000 distinct CDR3 sequences, with approximately 20% as singletons. Material for sequencing was naive CD8+ T cells from blood, with Jurkat cell RNA spiked in. Noted subset: FACS-sorted CD8+CD4-CCR7+CD45RA+ naive T cells. The receptor set was obtained from a human donor in good health. Some libraries in this study had Jurkat cell RNA spiked in.

This clonotype occurred many times. CDR3: CASSLEGDGANVLTF. In nucleotides, the CDR3 is TGTGCCAGCAGCTTGGAGGGTGACGGGGCCAACGTCCTGACTTTC. This rearrangement joins TRBV5-4 to TRBJ2-6, with D unresolved. Germline-derived CDR1 and CDR2 are SGHNT and YYREEE (reference sequence). The CDR3 sequence is 15 residues long. Trimming removed 0 bases at V and 4 bases at J, with 8 bases between.

In this sample, this clonotype turned up many times. In DNA, the CDR3 is TGCGCCAGCAGCCTACTACAAGATACGCAGTATTTT. Protein sequence: CASSLLQDTQYF. This chain links TRBV10-2 with TRBJ2-3; D uncertain. The CDR3 runs to 12 residues. Germline CDR1 WSHSY, CDR2 SAAADI. V dropped 6 bases and J dropped 5 bases, with 9 bases sitting between them.

This clonotype was counted at least ten times. This sequence joins TRBV7-2 and TRBJ2-1; possible D gene TRBD2, 6 bases. Germline V gives CDR1 SGHTA, CDR2 FQGNSA. CDR3 length equals 12 residues. V gave up 1 base and J gave up 15 bases, with 13 bases separating them. The CDR3 loop is CASSLVGTWAFF. The CDR3 DNA reads as TGTGCCAGCAGCTTAGTCGGGACTTGGGCGTTCTTC.

This clonotype was observed at least ten times. This rearrangement joins TRBV7-6 to TRBJ2-3, with 14 bases identical to TRBD2. After removal of 5 bases from V and 3 bases from J, the junction contained 7 bases not matched to a gene. The germline CDR1 and CDR2 sequences are SGHVS and FNYEAQ. The length of the CDR3 is 17 residues. CDR3 protein: CASSVGTSGSGTDTQYF. The CDR3 region has the DNA TGTGCCAGCAGCGTCGGGACTAGCGGGAGTGGGACAGATACGCAGTATTTT.

This clonotype has more than one count but fewer than ten. The chain links TRBV28 to TRBJ2-7; D perhaps matches TRBD1 (6 bases). The CDR3 is 14 amino acids. Germline-derived CDR1 and CDR2 are MDHEN and SYDVKM. Trimming shortened V by 3 bases and J by 1 base, and 10 bases separated the two germline ends. The CDR3 is CASSFRGQSYEQYF. CDR3 sequence (DNA): TGTGCCAGCAGTTTCAGAGGACAGTCCTACGAGCAGTACTTC.

This chain uses TRBV6-5 with TRBJ2-1; perhaps D is TRBD1 or TRBD2 (5 bases each). Trimming took 6 bases from V and 0 from J, leaving 15 bases between them. The CDR3 is 16 amino acids. Germline V lookup: CDR1 MNHEY, CDR2 SVGAGI. This CDR3 is CASSFKWGSSYNEQFF. The CDR3 DNA reads TGTGCCAGCAGCTTCAAGTGGGGGAGCTCCTACAATGAGCAGTTCTTC.

Notes on this clonotype: A read error is possible here, since a much larger clone lies one base away. V usage is TRBV5-1 and J usage is TRBJ2-1; a weak D match, TRBD2 (6 bases). Germline-derived CDR1 and CDR2 are SGHRS and YFSETQ. This CDR3 is 16 amino acids long. The DNA of the CDR3 is TGCGCCAGCAGCTTGTCTCTAGCGAAGATGTACAATGAGCAGTCCTTC. As protein: CASSLSLAKMYNEQSF.

As regards this clonotype: A much larger clone sits a single nucleotide away, making a read error possible. The CDR3 DNA reads TGCGCCAGCAGCCGACAGGGCTCTGGGGCCGACGTCCTGACTTTC. Its translation: CASSRQGSGADVLTF. This rearrangement joins TRBV4-3 to TRBJ2-6; TRBD1 matches at 7 bases. The CDR3 consists of 15 residues. CDR1 is LGHNA and CDR2 is YSLEER in the germline V gene.

This clonotype was seen repeatedly, ten times or more. The chain joins TRBV29-1 to TRBJ2-3; D remains unclear. With 6 bases removed from V and 5 bases from J, the gap between germline ends came to 21 bases. CDR3 length equals 15 residues. Germline values: CDR1 SQVTM, CDR2 ANQGSEA. The CDR3: CSVDESDGRLDTQYF. CDR3 in DNA: TGCAGCGTCGACGAGTCGGACGGAAGACTAGATACGCAGTATTTT.

The table lists this clonotype with a few counts. This sequence joins TRBV12-5 and TRBJ1-2; tentative D call: TRBD1 (6 bases). Trimming pared 0 bases from V and 7 bases from J, leaving 12 bases between. The CDR3 runs 14 residues. CDR1 LGHNT and CDR2 FRNRAP come from the germline V gene. The CDR3 bases are TGTGCTAGTGGTTTGGTACAAGGGGGTGCTGGCTACACCTTC. Translating gives CASGLVQGGAGYTF.

Regarding this clonotype: This clone may be a read error of a much larger clone one base away. The chain carries TRBV6-1 and TRBJ2-5; D call uncertain. This CDR3 spans 17 amino acids. Germline-derived CDR1 and CDR2 are MNHNS and SASEGT. In nucleotides, the CDR3 is TGTGCCAGCGGTGAAGATGTGGCGATCTTCCCTCGAGAGACCCAGTACTTC. The encoded protein is CASGEDVAIFPRETQYF.

As for this clonotype: The CDR3 ends on some other residue instead of the conserved phenylalanine or tryptophan, so this is likely a read error. The chain links TRBV4-3 to TRBJ2-1, with D perhaps TRBD2 (6 bases). Germline V gene lookup returns CDR1 LGHNA and CDR2 YSLEER. The V gene lost 11 bases and the J gene lost 0 bases, with 20 bases spanning the gap. The CDR3 length is 16 residues. The CDR3 loop reads CASAKIAGSSYNEQFL. DNA for the CDR3: TGCGCCTCCGCCAAGATAGCCGGGAGCTCCTACAATGAGCAGTTCCTC.

Ten or more counts support this clonotype. The rearrangement uses TRBV13 and TRBJ1-2, with TRBD1 as a possible D gene (5 bases). CDR1 and CDR2 from the germline V gene are PRHDT and FYEKMQ (reference sequence). The V and J ends lost 4 bases and 4 bases respectively, with 13 bases between them. This CDR3 comprises 14 residues. CDR3 loop: CASSSETEIYGYTF. In DNA form, the CDR3 reads TGTGCCAGCAGCTCAGAGACAGAAATCTATGGCTACACCTTC. The full variable domain, rest sourced from reference TRBV13 and TRBJ1-2, is AAGVIQSPRHLIKEKRETATLKCYPIPRHDTVYWYQQGPGQDPQFLISFYEKMQSDKGSIPDRFSAQQFSDYHSELNMSSLELGDSALYFCASSSETEIYGYTFGSGTRLTVV.